The source of this TCR beta chain is a study of blood T cell repertoires in COVID-19 (dated by TCRdb to the early 2020s). With regard to the full study: Samples from collaborators originated in the United States, Italy and Spain and spanned both the acute and convalescent phases of COVID-19. The material from the prospective study consisted of cDNA or gDNA derived from T cells, B-cell-depleted T cells, or PBMCs. Deeply sampled blood TCRbeta repertoires from subjects exposed to, actively infected with, or recovered from COVID-19 were included in the dataset. A freely available public database, intended as a resource for researchers studying the immune response to SARS-CoV-2, is where the repertoires were released. Samples were obtained from the ongoing ImmuneRACE study (first 160 participants) and from 1,200 or so subjects provided by 6 global collaborators. The sample metadata nearly always contained a de-identified subject ID, COVID-19 status, age in years and sex. Where available, HLA class I and class II types were taken from metadata supplied by the sample provider and were not determined by assay-based typing.

The CDR3, from cysteine to phenylalanine, totals 13 residues. Only CDR3 DNA remains: 39 bases, in frame from the first base. The germline V gene (reference sequence) provides CDR1 LNHDA and CDR2 SQIVND. V and J are trimmed by 9 bases and 8 bases, and the gene matches miss 10 bases of the junction. Comments on this clone: There is no known antigen for this receptor. One base away there is no much larger clone; base qualities are not given.

Paper-wide results and their limitations: How much clinical and demographic metadata was included differed by source and by participant, and the metadata was provided uncurated.

TCRbeta CDR3 regions were amplified from genomic DNA using the immunoSEQ Assay, a bias-controlled multiplex PCR. The source study handled its data this way. Within the assay, amplification of reference gene primers was used to estimate how many nucleated cells each sample contained. To quantify the absolute abundance of each unique TCRbeta CDR3 rearrangement, sequence reads were collapsed and filtered. Productive Simpson clonality was computed per sample as the square root of Simpson's diversity index over productive rearrangements. Here the immuneACCESS table is served through TCRdb, limited to in-frame sequences with V and J called. Missing clones are a known gap in these copies; in checked studies unresolved V genes cover under half, and the rest lacks a known reason. V and J calls and clone size come straight from that table; D and trimming were deduced from the DNA. This sample gives hundreds of thousands of clones in total; around 88% of them show up just once. The ten largest clones represent 4% to 5.5% of the sample.

Whole blood was collected in K2EDTA tubes by collaborating institutions according to the institutions' own protocols. Collaborator samples were shipped for TCRbeta analysis as frozen whole blood, isolated PBMCs, or DNA extracted from either sample type. Specimen: peripheral blood. The sequence joins TRBV19 to TRBJ1-3, with 7 central nucleotides matching TRBD1. The TCR originated in a woman aged 25 to 39 with acute or convalescent COVID-19. In nucleotides, the sequence is TGTGCCAGCAGACAGGGTGGCCCGGACACCATATATTTT. Protein translation: CASRQGGPDTIYF.